This T cell receptor beta chain derives from a study of blood T cell repertoires in COVID-19. Study information: In each case, the material was cDNA or gDNA derived from T cells, B-cell-depleted T cells, or PBMCs.

Seattle participants joined during active infection and were tracked over time. Authors' processing steps: Amplification with reference gene primers provided the estimates of nucleated cell counts. Using immunoSEQ multiplex PCR, the repertoire was profiled, and TCRdb retains in-frame clones only, with some absent. That table gives V, J and clone size, and the DNA gave D and trimming. The sample holds about 370,000 clones, 89% seen once. The sequence was obtained from a woman aged 25 to 39 with COVID-19, enrolled during active disease. Sequencing was done on a sample of peripheral blood.

CDR3 sequence reads: CASSLTASQTFNEKLFF. The CDR3 DNA reads as TGTGCCAGTAGTTTGACAGCTAGTCAGACGTTTAATGAAAAACTGTTTTTT. The chain uses TRBV19 and TRBJ1-4, with D possibly matching TRBD1 (5 bases). Germline lookup yields CDR1 LNHDA and CDR2 SQIVND (reference sequence). CDR3 size: 17 residues. With 5 bases removed from V and 4 bases from J, the gap between germline ends came to 20 bases.